The 20 T cell receptor beta chains given below trace back to one sample, sequenced in a study of cytomegalovirus exposure and HLA in healthy donors. 13 Jbeta primers and 60 Vbeta primers were used for the PCR. TCRdb's table, derived via immunoSEQ multiplex PCR, lists solely in-frame clones and lacks some. The table records about 210,000 clones, 75% to 90% of them present only once. The sequencing sample was made of PBMCs. The receptors derive from a boy between 2 and 10 years old in good health and CMV-seronegative.

The genes are TRBV28 and TRBJ1-6, with TRBD1 identical over 7 bases. With 7 bases clipped from V and 8 bases from J, the junction kept 5 bases outside the gene matches. The CDR3 consists of 13 residues. CDR1 is MDHEN and CDR2 is SYDVKM in the germline V gene. The CDR3 DNA reads TGTGCCAGCAATGACAGGGTTGATTCACCCCTCCACTTT. It codes for CASNDRVDSPLHF.

CDR3 DNA: TGTGCCAGCAGCACAACCGGGACAGGGAAAGAGACCCAGTACTTC. This translates into CASSTTGTGKETQYF. The J gene is TRBJ2-5, the V gene TRBV7-3; 9 positions match TRBD1. Germline trimming cut 5 bases from V and 3 bases from J; bases unmatched to any gene: 7. The CDR3 is made up of 15 amino acids. In germline, CDR1 is SGHTA, CDR2 FQGTGA.

The chain combines TRBV30 with TRBJ1-2, with D hard to call. Between the trimmed V and J ends, which lost 1 base and 2 bases, there was a span of 11 bases. The germline V gene encodes CDR1 GTSNPN and CDR2 SVGIG (reference sequence). CDR3 size: 14 residues. The CDR3 here is CAWSASTVNYGYTF. CDR3 DNA: TGTGCCTGGAGTGCTTCAACAGTGAACTATGGCTACACCTTC.

This clone was observed a handful of times. This chain uses TRBV2 with TRBJ2-1; 8 nucleotides agree with TRBD2. The CDR3 covers 18 residues. The V gene end was trimmed by 5 bases and the J gene end by 0 bases; junction bases not matched to a gene: 12. Germline assignment: CDR1 SNHLY and CDR2 FYNNEI. CDR3 sequence: CASSRGGAKPSSYNEQFF. The CDR3 DNA reads as TGTGCCAGCAGTCGGGGGGGGGCCAAACCGAGCTCCTACAATGAGCAGTTCTTC.

In this sample, this clone turned up once. V usage is TRBV27 and J usage is TRBJ2-4; 12 bases map to TRBD2. Germline trimming cut 5 bases from V and 9 bases from J; bases unmatched to any gene: 5. The CDR3 extends over 14 amino acids. The V gene's germline CDR1 is MNHEY and CDR2 SMNVEV (reference sequence). The CDR3 spells CASSDLTSGSIQYF. CDR3 bases: TGTGCCAGCAGTGACCTGACTAGCGGGAGCATTCAGTACTTC.

This clone is a singleton in its sample. The rearrangement links TRBV28 to TRBJ1-5; TRBD1 is a possible D gene (5 bases). V lost 6 bases to trimming and J lost 1 base, with 22 bases between them. Germline values: CDR1 MDHEN, CDR2 SYDVKM. The CDR3 totals 18 residues. The CDR3 loop is CASSPGPWRGLSNQPQHF. For the CDR3, the DNA is TGTGCCAGCAGCCCAGGACCATGGCGGGGCCTCAGCAATCAGCCCCAGCATTTT.

The chain is built from TRBV28 and TRBJ2-3; TRBD1 aligns across 9 bases. The V segment lost 6 bases and the J segment 4 bases; nucleotides outside the gene matches: 8. Germline V gene sequence: CDR1 MDHEN, CDR2 SYDVKM. The CDR3 is 15 residues long. Written as DNA, the CDR3 is TGTGCCAGCAGGGGGTGGGACAGGGTCGCAGATACGCAGTATTTT. The encoded protein is CASRGWDRVADTQYF.

The V and J genes are TRBV7-3 and TRBJ2-1; 8 bases match TRBD2. CDR1 is SGHTA and CDR2 is FQGTGA in the germline V gene. The CDR3 runs to 17 residues. The J segment lost 3 bases and the V segment lost 5 bases, leaving 12 bases of the junction unmatched. The CDR3 nucleotides read TGTGCCAGCAGCCGCCGACTAGCGAGCGGCTACTACAATGAGCAGTTCTTC. Translating gives CASSRRLASGYYNEQFF.

The V call is TRBV5-4, the J call TRBJ2-3; D not certain. This CDR3 has 12 amino acids. V gave up 0 bases and J gave up 4 bases, with 3 bases separating them. Germline loops: CDR1 SGHNT, CDR2 YYREEE (reference sequence). In DNA, the CDR3 is TGTGCCAGCAGCTTGGCCGCAGATACGCAGTATTTT. This gives the protein CASSLAADTQYF. Full variable domain (remainder filled in from reference TRBV5-4 and TRBJ2-3): ETGVTQSPTHLIKTRGQQVTLRCSSQSGHNTVSWYQQALGQGPQFIFQYYREEENGRGNFPPRFSGLQFPNYSSELNVNALELDDSALYLCASSLAADTQYFGPGTRLTVL.

The V gene is TRBV30, the J gene TRBJ1-2; D unclear. Germline values: CDR1 GTSNPN, CDR2 SVGIG (reference sequence). V was clipped by 5 bases and J by 5 bases, with 12 bases between them. This CDR3 is 12 amino acids long. In DNA, the CDR3 is TGTGCCTGGCGTCTAAACCCTTATGGCTACACCTTC. It encodes CAWRLNPYGYTF.

The chain joins TRBV11-3 to TRBJ1-2; 9 bases agree with TRBD1. V was pared by 1 base and J by 6 bases, with 9 bases of the junction left unmatched. This CDR3 spans 16 amino acids. CDR1 and CDR2 (germline): SGHNT, YENEEA. The chain's CDR3 is CASSLVAGQGLDGYTF. The CDR3 nucleotides read TGTGCCAGCAGCTTAGTCGCGGGACAGGGTTTAGATGGCTACACCTTC.

The chain couples TRBV9 to TRBJ2-7; 10 bases map to TRBD2. V gave up 3 bases and J gave up 0 bases; unmatched junction bases: 3. The CDR3 runs 15 residues. Germline lookup yields CDR1 SGDLS and CDR2 YYNGEE. CDR3 sequence: CASSASGGSSYEQYF. CDR3 nucleotides: TGTGCCAGCAGCGCTAGCGGGGGCAGCTCCTACGAGCAGTACTTC.

The V call is TRBV6-1, the J call TRBJ2-2, with D hard to call. Trimming took 1 base from V and 7 from J, leaving 10 bases between them. Germline V lookup: CDR1 MNHNS, CDR2 SASEGT. This CDR3 is 14 amino acids long. This CDR3 reads CASSEELVGGELFF. CDR3 bases: TGTGCCAGCAGTGAAGAGCTAGTCGGCGGGGAGCTGTTTTTT.

J is TRBJ1-1 and V is TRBV2; the D gene is possibly TRBD1 (5 bases). The CDR3 is 11 residues long. Germline lookup yields CDR1 SNHLY and CDR2 FYNNEI. Deletions cut 6 bases from V and 11 bases from J, with 13 bases between. For the CDR3, the DNA is TGTGCCAGCAGCAGACAGTTACTTGCTTTCTTT. The encoded protein is CASSRQLLAFF.

This sequence joins TRBV6-6 and TRBJ2-3, with TRBD2 as a possible D gene (6 bases). Trimming left V 2 bases short and J 0 bases short, with 9 bases between. The CDR3 loop spans 15 amino acids. CDR1 and CDR2 from the germline V gene are MNHNY and SVGAGI (reference sequence). This chain's CDR3 is CASSYGLASTDTQYF. Here the CDR3 DNA reads TGTGCCAGCAGTTACGGGCTAGCGAGCACAGATACGCAGTATTTT.

This chain links TRBV29-1 with TRBJ1-2, with D maybe TRBD1 (5 bases). This CDR3 is 10 amino acids long. Trimming took off 6 bases at V and 6 bases at J, with 8 bases between the two ends. The germline V gene has CDR1 SQVTM and CDR2 ANQGSEA. CDR3 amino acids: CSVSGDGYTF. Written as DNA, the CDR3 is TGCAGCGTCTCGGGGGATGGCTACACCTTC.

Remarks on this clone: At one end the junction does not follow the germline gene, possibly because of a read error. The chain has TRBV7-9 and TRBJ2-7; 7 nucleotides match TRBD1. This CDR3 spans 15 amino acids. Germline V CDR1 and CDR2: SEHNR, FQNEAQ (reference sequence). CDR3 residues: CSSTRTTGTSYEQYF. The CDR3 nucleotides are TGTTCCAGCACCAGAACGACAGGGACCTCCTACGAGCAGTACTTC. The variable domain in full, completed from reference TRBV7-9 and TRBJ2-7, reads DTGVSQNPRHKITKRGQNVTFRCDPISEHNRLYWYRQTLGQGPEFLTYFQNEAQLEKSRLLSDRFSAERPKGSFSTLEIQRTEQGDSAMYLCSSTRTTGTSYEQYFGPGTRLTVT.

V and J are TRBV9 and TRBJ2-7; a weak D match, TRBD1 (6 bases). The germline V gene encodes CDR1 SGDLS and CDR2 YYNGEE. The CDR3 consists of 14 residues. V lost 3 bases and J 5 bases, leaving 15 bases between the germline ends. CDR3 DNA: TGTGCCAGCAGCGAGGGGGTCACAAGGGACGAGCAGTACTTC. It yields the protein CASSEGVTRDEQYF.

V gene TRBV6-4 combines with J gene TRBJ2-3; weak D call: TRBD1 (5 bases). The CDR3 has 12 amino acids. Germline V CDR1 and CDR2: MRHNA, SNTAGT. The V end was cut by 7 bases, the J end by 6 bases, with 11 bases between. The CDR3 DNA reads TGTGCCAGCAATGGGGCGTCGGATACGCAGTATTTT. The encoded protein is CASNGASDTQYF.

The rearrangement joins TRBV30 to TRBJ1-6, with TRBD1 identical over 8 bases. Trimming removed 4 bases from V and 8 bases from J; junction bases left unmatched: 10. Germline CDR1 and CDR2: GTSNPN and SVGIG (reference sequence). The CDR3 length is 15 residues. Here the CDR3 reads CAWTPVGTGDSPLHF. The DNA for the CDR3 is TGTGCCTGGACCCCTGTCGGGACAGGTGATTCACCCCTCCACTTT.